This is a list of T cell receptor beta chains from one sample in a study of blood T cell repertoires in COVID-19. Profiling relied on immunoSEQ multiplex PCR, and the TCRdb table lists in-frame clones only, not all of them. This sample yields fewer than 300,000 clones, of which around 85% are seen a single time; 3.5% to 5.5% belongs to the top ten. Sequencing was performed on PBMCs or T cells enriched from blood (not recorded which). Receptor source: a woman aged 30 to 39 who had recovered from COVID-19. Each CDR3 is given with its conserved first and last residue. A D gene is named only where the DNA matches it firmly. Not every row has a clone size; where given, it reads once, few, many or a size class.

d_call v_call clone_size cdr3_aa
TRBD2 TRBV27 - CASSLRGLHNEQFF
TRBD1 TRBV29-1 - CSVLPGQGMVGTDTQYF
- TRBV28 - CASRTSNSPLHF
- TRBV4-1 - CASSQDSGFEQPQHF
TRBD1 TRBV6-5 once CASRKDRRFYNEQFF
- TRBV6-5 once CASSYGQAGTDTQYF
- TRBV24-1 - CATSDLGLNYGYTF
- TRBV2 - CASSGEVFF
TRBD1 TRBV27 - CASSLSLTGRSPLHF
TRBD2 TRBV7-3 - CASSLQGPRELDEQYF
- TRBV19 once CASSMASDEQYF
- TRBV7-2 - CASSNGQGSNQPQHF
- TRBV11-2 - CASSLSRTKNIQYF
- TRBV3-1/TRBV3-2 - CASSPTRGERSSYNEQFF
- TRBV18 once CASSPRGPDVGVYRNEQFF
- TRBV27 - CASSFTGSGGYTF
TRBD1 TRBV16 - CASSFTGTGFYGYTF
TRBD2 TRBV25-1 - CASSEWLAGNTGELFF
TRBD1 TRBV5-6 - CASSLRTGDFTGELFF
TRBD1 TRBV28 - CASSFAGTGGLDEQFF
- TRBV7-8 once CASSFRQEQETQYF
TRBD2 TRBV18 - CASSRSGGLGYEQYF
- TRBV6-4 - CASSQSGDANEKLFF
- TRBV28 many CASSSQGLVVSPLHF
TRBD1 TRBV11-3 - CASSSGTGAWDEQFF
- TRBV7-8 - CASSLKIGATGNTIYF
TRBD2 TRBV10-3 - CAISESSGRATGELFF
- TRBV7-2 - CASSFKQNTEAFF
- TRBV28 - CASSPRGPTYEQYF
TRBD1 TRBV5-1 - CASSPTASVGQGAYNSPLHF
- TRBV28 once CASSLRQPMNTEAFF
TRBD2 TRBV28 - CASSFWSGEGNEQFF
- TRBV10-1 - CASSAQAGSANEAFF
- TRBV27 - CASSPLGGGGTDTQYF
TRBD1 TRBV7-6 - CASSLRPGQVGLDTEAFF
- TRBV30 - CAWSVNSEKLFF
- TRBV28 - CASSRSGGSNQPQHF
- TRBV11-3 - CASSNPDSPYEQYF
- TRBV3-1/TRBV3-2 - CASSGTGSGNTIYF
TRBD1 TRBV7-9 - CASSQQGADQPQHF
- TRBV28 - CASSQIRRSEQYF
- TRBV5-1 - CASSPSGASGNTIYF
TRBD2 TRBV7-6 few CASLAGGTAGELFF
TRBD1 TRBV3-1/TRBV3-2 - CASSQEGGTVNTEAFF
- TRBV28 few CASSLTGYGYTF